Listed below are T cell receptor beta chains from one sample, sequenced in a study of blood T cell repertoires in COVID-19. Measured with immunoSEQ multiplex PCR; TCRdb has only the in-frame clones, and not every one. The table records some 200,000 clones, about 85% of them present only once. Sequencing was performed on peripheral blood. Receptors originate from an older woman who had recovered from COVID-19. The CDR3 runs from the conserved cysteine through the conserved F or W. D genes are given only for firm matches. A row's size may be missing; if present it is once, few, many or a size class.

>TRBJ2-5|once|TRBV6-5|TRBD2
CASSYSRGGPRQYF
TGTGCCAGCAGTTACTCTCGCGGGGGGCCCCGCCAGTACTTC
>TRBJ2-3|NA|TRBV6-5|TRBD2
CASSYETSGWADTQYF
TGTGCCAGCAGTTACGAGACTAGCGGGTGGGCAGATACGCAGTATTTT
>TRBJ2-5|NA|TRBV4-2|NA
CASSQDSRGTQYF
TGTGCCAGCAGCCAAGATAGCCGGGGGACCCAGTACTTC
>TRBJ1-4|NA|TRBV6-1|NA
CASSGGRGALSEKLFF
TGTGCCAGCAGTGGGGGCAGGGGCGCCTTATCGGAAAAACTGTTTTTT
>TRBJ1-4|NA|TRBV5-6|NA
CASSLGGGAPGEKLFF
TGTGCCAGCAGCTTGGGTGGGGGGGCACCTGGCGAAAAACTGTTTTTT
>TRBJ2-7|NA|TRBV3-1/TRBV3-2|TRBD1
CASSQLGQGASYEQYF
TGTGCCAGCAGCCAACTTGGACAGGGGGCCTCCTACGAGCAGTACTTC
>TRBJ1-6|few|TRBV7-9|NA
CASSLTGFSSLHF
TGTGCCAGCAGCTTAACAGGTTTTTCGTCCCTCCACTTT
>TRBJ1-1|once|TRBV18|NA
CASSPGGGGAEAFF
TGTGCCAGCTCACCAGGGGGGGGTGGAGCTGAAGCTTTCTTT
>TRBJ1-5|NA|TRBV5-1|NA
CASSSYSNQPQHF
TGCGCCAGCAGCTCCTATAGCAATCAGCCCCAGCATTTT
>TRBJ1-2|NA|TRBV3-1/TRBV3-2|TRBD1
CASSPSTGLYGYTF
TGTGCCAGCAGCCCCTCGACAGGGCTCTATGGCTACACCTTC
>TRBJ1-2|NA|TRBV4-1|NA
CASSQVGTRSYGYTF
TGCGCCAGCAGCCAAGTGGGGACTAGGAGTTATGGCTACACCTTC
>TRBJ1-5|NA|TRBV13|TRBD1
CASSYGQGNQPQHF
TGTGCCAGCAGCTACGGACAGGGCAATCAGCCCCAGCATTTT
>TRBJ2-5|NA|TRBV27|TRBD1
CASSRGTGGAETQYF
TGTGCCAGCAGCCGAGGGACAGGGGGCGCGGAGACCCAGTACTTC